This TCR beta chain comes out of a study of blood T cell repertoires in COVID-19. Germline lookup yields CDR1 MGHRA and CDR2 YSYEKL. The CDR3 is 15 amino acids. Trimming stripped 2 bases from V and 7 bases from J, with 18 bases between. Per the study methods: Reference gene primers were amplified, and this amplification served to estimate nucleated cell counts. Profiling relied on immunoSEQ multiplex PCR, and the TCRdb table lists in-frame clones only, not all of them. The DNA gave D and trimming, while V, J and clone size come from that table. The sample has around 160,000 clones, around 86% seen once.

The sequence was obtained from an elderly man with acute or convalescent COVID-19. What was sequenced was peripheral blood. The chain combines TRBV4-1 with TRBJ2-7; D is possibly TRBD1 (6 bases). The CDR3 is CASSQTRDKGYEQYF. The CDR3 DNA is TGCGCCAGCAGCCAAACCCGGGACAAGGGGTATGAGCAGTACTTC.